In its sample, the clone carrying this T cell receptor beta chain was seen many times. The antigen remains undetermined. Amplification of TCR beta CDR3 regions was performed using RNA transcripts as template. RT-PCR in the first round (using the HTBI primer set) targeted the TCR CDR3. TCRdb re-called the multiplex PCR reads with MiXCR, one entry per CDR3 protein. Of 300,000 to 450,000 distinct CDR3 sequences listed, about 18% are singletons. This CDR3 region has 14 residues. Deletions cut 7 bases from V and 2 bases from J, with 11 bases between. The germline CDR1 and CDR2 sequences are SNHLY and FYNNEI. These patients, aged 18 to 65, had recently diagnosed hyperthyroidism lasting under 2 months. PBMCs came from 10 ml fresh peripheral blood. The source of the sample is a study of T cells in Graves' hyperthyroidism and ophthalmopathy. Whole-study results and caveats: Blood held most thyroid clonotypes expanded above 0.001 frequency.

Source material: blood. This receptor was taken from a woman in her twenties or thirties with Graves' hyperthyroidism that later progressed to Graves' ophthalmopathy. This sequence joins TRBV2 and TRBJ2-2; D remains ambiguous. CDR3 bases: TGTGCCAGCAAGTCGAGCCCAAACACCGGGGAGCTGTTTTTT. This translates into CASKSSPNTGELFF.